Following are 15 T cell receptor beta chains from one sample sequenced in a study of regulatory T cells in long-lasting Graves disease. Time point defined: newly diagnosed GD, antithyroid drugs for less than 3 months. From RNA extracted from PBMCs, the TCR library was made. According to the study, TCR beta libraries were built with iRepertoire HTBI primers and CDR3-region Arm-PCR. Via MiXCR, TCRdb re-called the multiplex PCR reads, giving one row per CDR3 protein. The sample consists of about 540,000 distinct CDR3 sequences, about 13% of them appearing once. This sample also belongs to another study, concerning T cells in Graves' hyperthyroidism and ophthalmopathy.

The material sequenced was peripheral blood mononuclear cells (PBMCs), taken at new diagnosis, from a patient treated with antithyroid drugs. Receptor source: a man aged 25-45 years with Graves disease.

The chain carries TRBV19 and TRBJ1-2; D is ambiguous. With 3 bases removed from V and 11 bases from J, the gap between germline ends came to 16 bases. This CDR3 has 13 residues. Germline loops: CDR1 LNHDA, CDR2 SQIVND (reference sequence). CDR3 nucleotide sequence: TGTGCCAGTAGTATCGACCCAGATGGGAGATACACCTTC. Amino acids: CASSIDPDGRYTF. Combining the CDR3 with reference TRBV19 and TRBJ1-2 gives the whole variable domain DGGITQSPKYLFRKEGQNVTLSCEQNLNHDAMYWYRQDPGQGLRLIYYSQIVNDFQKGDIAEGYSVSREKKESFPLTVTSAQKNPTAFYLCASSIDPDGRYTFGSGTRLTVV.

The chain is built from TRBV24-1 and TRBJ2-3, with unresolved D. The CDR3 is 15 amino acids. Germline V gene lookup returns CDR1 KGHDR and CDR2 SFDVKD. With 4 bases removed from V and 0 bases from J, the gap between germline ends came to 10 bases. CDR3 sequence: CATSDPTSSTDTQYF. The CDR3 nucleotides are TGTGCCACCAGTGACCCCACGTCTAGCACAGATACGCAGTATTTT.

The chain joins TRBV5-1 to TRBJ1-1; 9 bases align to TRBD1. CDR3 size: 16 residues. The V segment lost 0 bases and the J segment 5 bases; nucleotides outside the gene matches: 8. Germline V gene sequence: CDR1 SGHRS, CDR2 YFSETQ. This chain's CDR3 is CASSLEQGARETEAFF. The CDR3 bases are TGCGCCAGCAGCTTGGAACAGGGGGCGCGGGAGACTGAAGCTTTCTTT.

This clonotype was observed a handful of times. The CDR3 loop reads CATRPGGPQETQYF. As DNA, the CDR3 is TGTGCCACCAGACCGGGGGGACCCCAAGAGACCCAGTACTTC. The V call is TRBV24-1, the J call TRBJ2-5; 7 nucleotides line up with TRBD2. Losses at the gene ends were 7 bases for V and 1 base for J; bases not matched to a gene: 5. Per germline, CDR1 KGHDR and CDR2 SFDVKD. This CDR3 has 14 residues.

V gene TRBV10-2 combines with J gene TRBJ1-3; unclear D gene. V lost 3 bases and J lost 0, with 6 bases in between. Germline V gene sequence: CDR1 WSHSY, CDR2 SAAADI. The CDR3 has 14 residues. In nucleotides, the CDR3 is TGCGCCAGCAGTGAAGGAAACTCTGGAAACACCATATATTTT. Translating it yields CASSEGNSGNTIYF.

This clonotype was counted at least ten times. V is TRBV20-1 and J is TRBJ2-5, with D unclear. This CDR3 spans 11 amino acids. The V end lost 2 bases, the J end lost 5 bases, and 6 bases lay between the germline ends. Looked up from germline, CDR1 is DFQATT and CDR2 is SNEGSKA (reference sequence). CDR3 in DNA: TGCAGTGCTAGAATCGGGGAGACCCAGTACTTC. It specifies CSARIGETQYF.

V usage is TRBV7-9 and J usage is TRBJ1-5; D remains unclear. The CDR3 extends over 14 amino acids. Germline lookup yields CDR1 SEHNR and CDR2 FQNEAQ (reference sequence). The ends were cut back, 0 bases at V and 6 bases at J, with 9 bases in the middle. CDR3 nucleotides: TGTGCCAGCAGCTTAGCGCAAGTAAGTCAGCCCCAGCATTTT. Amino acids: CASSLAQVSQPQHF.

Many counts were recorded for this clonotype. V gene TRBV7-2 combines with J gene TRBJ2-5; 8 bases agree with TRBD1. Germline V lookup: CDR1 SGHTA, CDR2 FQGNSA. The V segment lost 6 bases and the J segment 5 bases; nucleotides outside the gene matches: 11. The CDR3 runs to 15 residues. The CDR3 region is CASRAGTGYVETQYF. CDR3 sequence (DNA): TGTGCCAGCAGAGCAGGGACAGGCTATGTGGAGACCCAGTACTTC. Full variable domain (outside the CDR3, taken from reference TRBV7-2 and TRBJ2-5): GAGVSQSPSNKVTEKGKDVELRCDPISGHTALYWYRQSLGQGLEFLIYFQGNSAPDKSGLPSDRFSAERTGGSVSTLTIQRTQQEDSAVYLCASRAGTGYVETQYFGPGTRLLVL.

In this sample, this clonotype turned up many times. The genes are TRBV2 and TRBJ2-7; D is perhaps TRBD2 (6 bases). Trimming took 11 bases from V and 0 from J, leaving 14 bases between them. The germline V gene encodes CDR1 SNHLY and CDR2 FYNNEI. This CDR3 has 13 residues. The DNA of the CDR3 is TGTGCCGCAGCGGGCCTCGACTCCTACGAGCAGTACTTC. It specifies CAAAGLDSYEQYF.

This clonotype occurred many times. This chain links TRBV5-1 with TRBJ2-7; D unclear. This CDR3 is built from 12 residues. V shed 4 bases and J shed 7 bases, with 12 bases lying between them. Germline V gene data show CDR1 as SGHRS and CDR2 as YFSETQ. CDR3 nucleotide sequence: TGCGCCAGCAGCCCCGATGTCGGGGAGCAGTACTTC. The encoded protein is CASSPDVGEQYF.

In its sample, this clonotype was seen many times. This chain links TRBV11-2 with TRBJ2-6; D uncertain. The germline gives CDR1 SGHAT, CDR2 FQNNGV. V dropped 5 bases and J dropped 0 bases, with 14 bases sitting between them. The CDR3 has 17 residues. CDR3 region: CASSHLKRGSGANVLTF. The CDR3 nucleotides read TGTGCCAGCAGCCATCTAAAGCGCGGCTCTGGGGCCAACGTCCTGACTTTC.

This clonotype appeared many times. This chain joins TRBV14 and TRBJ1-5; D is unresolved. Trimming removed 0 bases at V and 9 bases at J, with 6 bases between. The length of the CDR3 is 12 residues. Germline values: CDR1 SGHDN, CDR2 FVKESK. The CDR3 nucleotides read TGTGCCAGCAGCCAAGACTCCGGGCCCCAGCATTTT. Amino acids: CASSQDSGPQHF. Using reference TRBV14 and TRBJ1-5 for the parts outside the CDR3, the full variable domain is EAGVTQFPSHSVIEKGQTVTLRCDPISGHDNLYWYRRVMGKEIKFLLHFVKESKQDESGMPNNRFLAERTGGTYSTLKVQPAELEDSGVYFCASSQDSGPQHFGDGTRLSIL.

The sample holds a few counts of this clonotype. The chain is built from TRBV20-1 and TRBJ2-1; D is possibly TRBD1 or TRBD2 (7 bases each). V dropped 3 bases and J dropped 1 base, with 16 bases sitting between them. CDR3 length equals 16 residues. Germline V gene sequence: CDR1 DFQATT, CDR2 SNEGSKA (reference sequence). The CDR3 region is CSASGPGGVSYNEQFF. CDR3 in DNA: TGCAGTGCTAGTGGTCCAGGGGGGGTGTCCTACAATGAGCAGTTCTTC.

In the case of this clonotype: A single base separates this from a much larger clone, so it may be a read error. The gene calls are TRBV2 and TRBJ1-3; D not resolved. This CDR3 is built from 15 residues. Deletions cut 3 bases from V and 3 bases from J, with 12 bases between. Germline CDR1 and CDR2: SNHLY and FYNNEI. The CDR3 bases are TGTGCCAGCAGTGACCCGAGAGGTAATGGAAACACCATATATTTT. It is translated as CASSDPRGNGNTIYF.

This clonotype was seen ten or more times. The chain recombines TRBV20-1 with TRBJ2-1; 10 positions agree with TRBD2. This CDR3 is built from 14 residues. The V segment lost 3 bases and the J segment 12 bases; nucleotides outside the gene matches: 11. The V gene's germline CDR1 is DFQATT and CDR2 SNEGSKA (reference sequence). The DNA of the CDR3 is TGCAGTGCTAGCCTAGCGGGAGTGTTTTTTCTGCAGTTCTTC. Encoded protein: CSASLAGVFFLQFF.